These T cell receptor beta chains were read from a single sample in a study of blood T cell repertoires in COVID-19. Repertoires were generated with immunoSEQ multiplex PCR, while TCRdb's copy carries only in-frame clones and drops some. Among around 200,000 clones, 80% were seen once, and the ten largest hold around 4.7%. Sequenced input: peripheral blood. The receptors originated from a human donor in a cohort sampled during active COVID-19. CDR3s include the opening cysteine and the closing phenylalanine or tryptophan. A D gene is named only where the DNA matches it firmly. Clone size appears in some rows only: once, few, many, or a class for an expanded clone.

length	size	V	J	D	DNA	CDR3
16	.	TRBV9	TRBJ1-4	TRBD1	TGTGCCAGCAGCCCCTGGACAGGGGTAGGCGGTGAAAAACTGTTTTTT	CASSPWTGVGGEKLFF
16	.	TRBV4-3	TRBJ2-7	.	TGCGCCAGCAGCCAAGATGTGGCTAGCGTGGCCTACGAGCAGTACTTC	CASSQDVASVAYEQYF
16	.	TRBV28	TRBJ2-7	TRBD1	TGTGCCAGCAGTCCAAGACAGGGACCCTACTACAACGAGCAGTACTTC	CASSPRQGPYYNEQYF
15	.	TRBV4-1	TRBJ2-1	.	TGCGCCAGCAGCCAACCTAGGCGAGGCTACAATGAGCAGTTCTTC	CASSQPRRGYNEQFF
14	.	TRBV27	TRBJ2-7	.	TGTGCCAGCAGTTTGGCGCCTAGCTCCTACGAGCAGTACTTC	CASSLAPSSYEQYF
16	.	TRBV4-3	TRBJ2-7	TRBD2	TGCGCCAGCAGCCAAGGGACTAGCGGGTTCTCCTACGAGCAGTACTTC	CASSQGTSGFSYEQYF
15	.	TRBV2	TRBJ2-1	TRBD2	TGTGCCAGCAGTTTAGCGGGTTACTCCTACAATGAGCAGTTCTTC	CASSLAGYSYNEQFF
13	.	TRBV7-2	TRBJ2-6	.	TGTGCCAGCAGCGTTCAGAGGGCCAACGTCCTGACTTTC	CASSVQRANVLTF
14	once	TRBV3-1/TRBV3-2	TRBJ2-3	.	TGTGCCAGCAGCCTGGAGCGGACCACAGATACGCAGTATTTT	CASSLERTTDTQYF
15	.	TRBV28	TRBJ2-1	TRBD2	TGTGCCAGCAGTTTAGGCGGGAGCTCCTACAATGAGCAGTTCTTC	CASSLGGSSYNEQFF